In its sample, the clone carrying this T cell receptor (beta chain) was seen many times. This entry comes from a study of Graves' ophthalmopathy and Graves' hyperthyroidism. The TCR beta CDR3 regions underwent amplification from RNA transcripts. First-round RT-PCR relied on HTBI primers, and a second-round multiplex PCR came next. TCRdb reprocessed the multiplex PCR reads with MiXCR, giving one entry per CDR3 protein. This table holds about 370,000 distinct CDR3 sequences, approximately 17% found once. V was cut by 7 bases and J by 8 bases, with 17 bases left in between. The CDR3 extends over 12 amino acids. The germline gives CDR1 SQVTM, CDR2 ANQGSEA.

The source material was peripheral blood. The genes are TRBV29-1 and TRBJ1-1; D perhaps matches TRBD1 (6 bases). The sequence derives from an adult woman with stable Graves' hyperthyroidism. The CDR3 loop reads CSAVPDSLEAFF. For the CDR3, the DNA is TGCAGCGCTGTGCCGGACAGCCTCGAAGCTTTCTTT.